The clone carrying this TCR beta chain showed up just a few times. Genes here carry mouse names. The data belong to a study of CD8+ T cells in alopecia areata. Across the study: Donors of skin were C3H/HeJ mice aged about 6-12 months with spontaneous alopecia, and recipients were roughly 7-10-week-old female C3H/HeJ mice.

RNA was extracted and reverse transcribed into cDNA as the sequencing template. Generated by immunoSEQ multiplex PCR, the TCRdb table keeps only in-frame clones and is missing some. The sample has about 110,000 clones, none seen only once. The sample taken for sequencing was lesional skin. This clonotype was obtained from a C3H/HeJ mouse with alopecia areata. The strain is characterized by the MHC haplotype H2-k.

The CDR3 reads CASSDPHWKNTLYF. CDR3 DNA (partial): TGTGCCAGCAGTGATCCTCACTGGAAAAAC. The chain combines TRBV13-3 with TRBJ2-4; a weak D match, TRBD2 (5 bases). Read sequence stops 4 residues before the CDR3 end, and the germline J gene provides the missing end. The CDR3 totals 14 residues. Germline assignment: CDR1 NNHDY and CDR2 SYVADS. The full variable domain, completed using reference TRBV13-3 and TRBJ2-4, is EAAVTQSPRSKVAVTGGKVTLSCHQTNNHDYMYWYRQDTGHGLRLIHYSYVADSTEKGDIPDGYKASRPSQENFSLILELASLSQTAVYFCASSDPHWKNTLYFGAGTRLSVL.